Following are 23 T cell receptor beta chains from one sample sequenced in a study of blood T cell repertoires in COVID-19. TCRdb keeps only in-frame clones here, not all; method: immunoSEQ multiplex PCR. The sample includes around 220,000 clones, roughly 80% of them seen just once. Sample: peripheral blood. These receptor sequences come from a middle-aged woman with active or convalescent COVID-19.

The chain recombines TRBV5-6 with TRBJ2-5, with 7 bases matching TRBD1. The germline V gene encodes CDR1 SGHDT and CDR2 YYEEEE. Trimming took 4 bases from V and 5 from J; bases not matched to a gene: 5. The CDR3 consists of 13 residues. CDR3 sequence: CASSPPRGETQYF. CDR3 DNA: TGTGCCAGCAGCCCCCCCAGGGGGGAGACCCAGTACTTC. Complete variable domain (other parts from reference TRBV5-6 and TRBJ2-5): DAGVTQSPTHLIKTRGQQVTLRCSPKSGHDTVSWYQQALGQGPQFIFQYYEEEERQRGNFPDRFSGHQFPNYSSELNVNALLLGDSALYLCASSPPRGETQYFGPGTRLLVL.

The table lists this clone with many counts. V gene TRBV2 combines with J gene TRBJ2-7; weak D call: TRBD2 (7 bases). CDR1 is SNHLY and CDR2 is FYNNEI in the germline V gene. Trimming pared 2 bases from V and 3 bases from J, leaving 14 bases between. The CDR3 is made up of 15 amino acids. Here the CDR3 DNA reads TGTGCCAGCAGTGAACTCCCGGGGGGCCGCTACGAGCAGTACTTC. It codes for CASSELPGGRYEQYF. The full variable domain, in which reference TRBV2 and TRBJ2-7 provide the parts outside the CDR3, is EPEVTQTPSHQVTQMGQEVILRCVPISNHLYFYWYRQILGQKVEFLVSFYNNEISEKSEIFDDQFSVERPDGSNFTLKIRSTKLEDSAMYFCASSELPGGRYEQYFGPGTRLTVT.

The chain links TRBV11-2 to TRBJ1-2; D gene unclear. Trimming stripped 0 bases from V and 12 bases from J, with 14 bases between. Per the germline V gene, CDR1 is SGHAT and CDR2 is FQNNGV. The CDR3 totals 13 residues. This chain's CDR3 is CASSLEGTGKDTF. Here the CDR3 DNA reads TGTGCCAGCAGCTTAGAGGGCACGGGGAAAGACACCTTC. Full variable domain (outside the CDR3, taken from reference TRBV11-2 and TRBJ1-2): EAGVAQSPRYKIIEKRQSVAFWCNPISGHATLYWYQQILGQGPKLLIQFQNNGVVDDSQLPKDRFSAERLKGVDSTLKIQPAKLEDSAVYLCASSLEGTGKDTFGSGTRLTVV.

The chain joins TRBV2 to TRBJ2-3; 8 nucleotides align to TRBD2. CDR3 length: 16 amino acids. After removal of 7 bases from V and 1 base from J, the junction contained 10 bases not matched to a gene. Germline CDR1 SNHLY, CDR2 FYNNEI. CDR3 region: CASNTGGPAGTDTQYF. CDR3 nucleotides: TGTGCCAGCAATACGGGGGGGCCTGCGGGCACAGATACGCAGTATTTT.

V and J are TRBV28 and TRBJ1-6; possibly TRBD1 for D (5 bases). In germline, CDR1 is MDHEN, CDR2 SYDVKM. Trimming cost V 3 bases and J 2 bases, with 8 bases left between them. The CDR3 is 15 residues long. Here the CDR3 reads CASSLSGAYNSPLHF. In DNA form, the CDR3 reads TGTGCCAGCAGTTTGTCGGGGGCCTATAATTCACCCCTCCACTTT.

CDR3 coding DNA: TGTGCCACCAGTGATGCTATACAGGGGGCCGGCTACACCTTC. Its protein is CATSDAIQGAGYTF. This chain links TRBV24-1 with TRBJ1-2, with 9 positions matching TRBD1. This CDR3 spans 14 amino acids. Germline V lookup: CDR1 KGHDR, CDR2 SFDVKD. With 3 bases clipped from V and 8 bases from J, the junction kept 6 bases outside the gene matches.

The chain couples TRBV12-2 to TRBJ2-3; the table's D gene call, TRBD1, was not cross checked with the DNA. TRBV12-2 is a recognized pseudogene. The CDR3 extends over 16 amino acids. CDR3 protein: CASRAAPGQGEDTQYF. CDR3 nucleotides: TGTGCAAGTCGGGCAGCCCCGGGACAGGGGGAAGATACGCAGTATTTT.

The chain couples TRBV6-5 to TRBJ2-1, with TRBD1 matching over 9 bases. Germline loops: CDR1 MNHEY, CDR2 SVGAGI. The CDR3 totals 14 residues. V lost 6 bases, J lost 9 bases, and 9 bases stayed unmatched. CDR3 nucleotide sequence: TGTGCCAGCAGGGTCCCGGGACAGGGTGGTGAGCAGTTCTTC. As protein: CASRVPGQGGEQFF.

This rearrangement joins TRBV4-1 to TRBJ1-4, with 8 bases lining up with TRBD1. V was clipped by 5 bases and J by 8 bases; unmatched bases: 4. This CDR3 spans 13 amino acids. Germline CDR1 MGHRA, CDR2 YSYEKL. CDR3 loop: CASSWRQGEKLFF. The CDR3 nucleotides are TGCGCCAGCAGCTGGCGACAGGGGGAAAAACTGTTTTTT.

CDR3 region: CASSGGSYEQYF. In nucleotides, the CDR3 is TGTGCCAGTTCAGGGGGCTCCTACGAGCAGTACTTC. The chain combines TRBV9 with TRBJ2-7; 7 bases map to TRBD1. The CDR3 has 12 amino acids. Germline V gene data show CDR1 as SGDLS and CDR2 as YYNGEE. With 8 bases clipped from V and 0 bases from J, the junction kept 2 bases outside the gene matches.

The chain joins TRBV10-3 to TRBJ1-2, with 7 bases that match TRBD1. The V gene's germline CDR1 is ENHRY and CDR2 SYGVKD. The CDR3 spans 15 residues. V lost 2 bases, J lost 4 bases, and 7 bases stayed unmatched. CDR3 sequence: CAISEDRQGGYGYTF. Here the CDR3 DNA reads TGTGCCATCAGTGAGGACCGACAGGGAGGCTATGGCTACACCTTC.

The chain has TRBV5-4 and TRBJ1-2; D unclear. The length of the CDR3 is 13 residues. Trimming shortened V by 1 base and J by 2 bases, and 6 bases separated the two germline ends. CDR1 SGHNT and CDR2 YYREEE come from the germline V gene (reference sequence). This CDR3 reads CASSLNLNYGYTF. DNA for the CDR3: TGTGCCAGCAGCTTGAATCTGAACTATGGCTACACCTTC.

The chain joins TRBV30 to TRBJ1-5; 9 bases map to TRBD1. Germline CDR1 GTSNPN, CDR2 SVGIG (reference sequence). The CDR3 totals 14 residues. The junction had 6 bases not matched to a gene; V was cut back by 3 bases and J by 6 bases. In nucleotides, the CDR3 is TGTGCCTGGAGCGCCGGGACAGGGATTCAGCCCCAGCATTTT. Its protein is CAWSAGTGIQPQHF.

CDR3 protein: CASSLEQFDTEAFF. CDR3 DNA: TGTGCCAGCAGCTTGGAACAGTTCGACACTGAAGCTTTCTTT. The chain is built from TRBV5-4 and TRBJ1-1; D gene unclear. V shed 0 bases and J shed 3 bases, with 9 bases lying between them. The CDR3 extends over 14 amino acids. CDR1 is SGHNT, CDR2 YYREEE, per germline (reference sequence).

This chain uses TRBV14 with TRBJ2-1, with a tentative D call TRBD2 (7 bases). There are 12 residues in the CDR3. With 0 bases removed from V and 15 bases from J, the gap between germline ends came to 12 bases. CDR1 and CDR2 (germline): SGHDN, FVKESK. The CDR3 coding sequence is TGTGCCAGCAGCCAAGATAGGGGGGGGCCGTTCTTC. It encodes CASSQDRGGPFF.

The chain combines TRBV13 with TRBJ2-1, with 10 bases lining up with TRBD2. This CDR3 has 15 residues. Germline CDR1 PRHDT, CDR2 FYEKMQ (reference sequence). The junction had 1 base not matched to a gene; V was cut back by 1 base and J by 4 bases. CDR3 protein: CASSLETSGYNEQFF. The CDR3 region has the DNA TGTGCCAGCAGCTTAGAGACTAGCGGGTACAATGAGCAGTTCTTC.

This clone was seen a single time. This chain connects TRBV7-7 to TRBJ2-7, with 9 bases fitting TRBD1. V was pared by 5 bases and J by 6 bases, with 11 bases of the junction left unmatched. Germline CDR1 SSHAT, CDR2 FNYEAQ (reference sequence). The CDR3 consists of 15 residues. The CDR3 coding sequence is TGTGCCAGCAGCCCCTCCCCGGACAGGGGATCCGAGCAGTACTTC. Its translation is CASSPSPDRGSEQYF. The full variable domain, rest sourced from reference TRBV7-7 and TRBJ2-7, is GAGVSQSPRYKVTKRGQDVTLRCDPISSHATLYWYQQALGQGPEFLTYFNYEAQPDKSGLPSDRFSAERPEGSISTLTIQRTEQRDSAMYRCASSPSPDRGSEQYFGPGTRLTVT.

The chain combines TRBV29-1 with TRBJ2-1, with 9 positions matching TRBD2. Germline V CDR1 and CDR2: SQVTM, ANQGSEA. The CDR3 has 13 residues. The V gene end was trimmed by 3 bases and the J gene end by 4 bases; junction bases not matched to a gene: 1. CDR3 DNA sequence: TGCAGCGTTGATCTAGCGGGGTACAATGAGCAGTTCTTC. It encodes CSVDLAGYNEQFF.

The chain is built from TRBV3-1 (or the pseudogene TRBV3-2) and TRBJ1-2; tentatively, D is TRBD1 (5 bases). This CDR3 has 15 amino acids. Trimming stripped 4 bases from V and 4 bases from J, with 16 bases between. In germline, CDR1 is LGHDT, CDR2 YNNKEL (reference sequence). Here the CDR3 reads CASSPRDPGGYGYTF. Here the CDR3 DNA reads TGTGCCAGCAGCCCCAGGGACCCGGGGGGCTATGGCTACACCTTC.

The table lists this clone with a count of one. The chain carries TRBV5-8 and TRBJ2-5; 10 positions agree with TRBD1. The CDR3 spans 17 residues. V shed 4 bases and J 4 bases; nucleotides not matched to a gene: 13. The germline gives CDR1 SGHTS, CDR2 YDEGEE. This chain's CDR3 is CASSPIQRDRGRETQYF. The DNA of the CDR3 is TGTGCCAGCAGCCCTATACAACGTGACAGGGGGCGAGAGACCCAGTACTTC.

In this sample, this clone turned up once. CDR3 DNA sequence: TGCGCCAGCAGCTTGGCGGGGAGGGAGACCGGGGAGCTGTTTTTT. Translation: CASSLAGRETGELFF. V and J are TRBV5-1 and TRBJ2-2; TRBD2 aligns across 7 bases. CDR1 and CDR2 (germline): SGHRS, YFSETQ. This CDR3 is 15 amino acids long. V gave up 0 bases and J gave up 5 bases; unmatched junction bases: 4. The complete variable domain, with remaining parts taken from reference TRBV5-1 and TRBJ2-2, reads KAGVTQTPRYLIKTRGQQVTLSCSPISGHRSVSWYQQTPGQGLQFLFEYFSETQRNKGNFPGRFSGRQFSNSRSEMNVSTLELGDSALYLCASSLAGRETGELFFGEGSRLTVL.

The J gene is TRBJ1-2, the V gene TRBV19; tentatively, D is TRBD1 (6 bases). Trimming cost V 6 bases and J 3 bases, with 14 bases left between them. The CDR3 length is 14 residues. CDR1 LNHDA and CDR2 SQIVND come from the germline V gene (reference sequence). The DNA of the CDR3 is TGTGCCAGTAGGCTTGGACAGAACGACTATGGCTACACCTTC. Encoded protein: CASRLGQNDYGYTF.

The chain uses TRBV11-2 and TRBJ1-6, with a tentative D call TRBD1 (6 bases). The CDR3 loop spans 13 amino acids. The germline V gene encodes CDR1 SGHAT and CDR2 FQNNGV. Between the trimmed V and J ends, which lost 5 bases and 9 bases, there was a span of 11 bases. CDR3 in DNA: TGTGCCAGCAGCGCTCGACAGGTTTCACCCCTCCACTTT. This translates into CASSARQVSPLHF.